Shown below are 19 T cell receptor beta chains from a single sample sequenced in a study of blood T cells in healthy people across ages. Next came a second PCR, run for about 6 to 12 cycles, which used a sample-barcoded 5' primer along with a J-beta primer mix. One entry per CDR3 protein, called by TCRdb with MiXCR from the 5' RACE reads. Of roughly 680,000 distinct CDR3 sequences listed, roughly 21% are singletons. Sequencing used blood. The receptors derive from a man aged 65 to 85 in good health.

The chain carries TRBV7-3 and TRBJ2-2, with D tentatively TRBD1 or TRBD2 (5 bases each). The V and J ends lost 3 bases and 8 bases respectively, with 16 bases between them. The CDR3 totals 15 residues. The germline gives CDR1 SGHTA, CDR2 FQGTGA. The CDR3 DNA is TGTGCCAGCAGCTTGGGACCAAGGTCGTTAGGGGAGCTGTTTTTT. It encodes CASSLGPRSLGELFF.

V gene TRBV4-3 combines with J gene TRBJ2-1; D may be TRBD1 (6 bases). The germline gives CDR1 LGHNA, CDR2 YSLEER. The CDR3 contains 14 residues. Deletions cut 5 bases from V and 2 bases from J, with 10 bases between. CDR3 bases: TGCGCCAGCAGCAGGGGGACGACCTACAATGAGCAGTTCTTC. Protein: CASSRGTTYNEQFF.

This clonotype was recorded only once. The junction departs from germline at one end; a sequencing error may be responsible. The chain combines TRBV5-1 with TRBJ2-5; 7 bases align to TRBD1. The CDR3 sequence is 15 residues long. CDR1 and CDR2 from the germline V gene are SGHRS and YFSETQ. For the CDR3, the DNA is TGCGCCAGCAGCCTGGGGACAGCCTTGGGGGAGACCCAGTATTTC. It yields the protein CASSLGTALGETQYF. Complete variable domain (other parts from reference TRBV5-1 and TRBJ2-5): KAGVTQTPRYLIKTRGQQVTLSCSPISGHRSVSWYQQTPGQGLQFLFEYFSETQRNKGNFPGRFSGRQFSNSRSEMNVSTLELGDSALYLCASSLGTALGETQYFGPGTRLLVL.

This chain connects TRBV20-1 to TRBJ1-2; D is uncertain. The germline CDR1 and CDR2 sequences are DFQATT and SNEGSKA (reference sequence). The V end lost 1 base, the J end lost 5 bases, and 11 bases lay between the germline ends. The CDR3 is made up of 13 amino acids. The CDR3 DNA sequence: TGCAGTGCTAGAGTTGCGTCAGAGTATGGCTACACCTTC. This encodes CSARVASEYGYTF.

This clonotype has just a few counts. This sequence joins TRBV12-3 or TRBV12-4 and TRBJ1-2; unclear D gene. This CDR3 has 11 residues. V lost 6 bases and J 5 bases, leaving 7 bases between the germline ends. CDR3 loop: CASSLRYGYTF. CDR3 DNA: TGTGCCAGCAGCTTACGATATGGCTACACCTTC.

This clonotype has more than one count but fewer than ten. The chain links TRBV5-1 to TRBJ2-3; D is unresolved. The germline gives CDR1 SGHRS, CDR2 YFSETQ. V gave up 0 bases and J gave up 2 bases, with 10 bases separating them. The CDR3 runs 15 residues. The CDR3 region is CASSLGVRPTDTQYF. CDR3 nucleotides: TGCGCCAGCAGCTTGGGGGTTAGACCCACAGATACGCAGTATTTT.

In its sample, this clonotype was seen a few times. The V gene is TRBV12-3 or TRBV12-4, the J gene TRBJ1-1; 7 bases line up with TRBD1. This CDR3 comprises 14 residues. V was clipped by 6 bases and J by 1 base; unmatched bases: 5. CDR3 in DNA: TGTGCCAGCAGGGAACAGGGGAGGAACACTGAAGCTTTCTTT. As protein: CASREQGRNTEAFF.

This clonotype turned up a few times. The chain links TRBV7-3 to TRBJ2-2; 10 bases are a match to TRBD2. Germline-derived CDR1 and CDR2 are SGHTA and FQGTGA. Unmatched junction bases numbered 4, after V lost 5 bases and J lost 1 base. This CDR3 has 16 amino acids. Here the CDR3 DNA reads TGTGCCAGCAGCCCAAGCGGGAGGGGGAACACCGGGGAGCTGTTTTTT. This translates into CASSPSGRGNTGELFF.

The CDR3 reads CSVSRRDSGSYEQYF. CDR3 bases: TGCAGTGTTAGTCGCCGGGACTCCGGCTCCTACGAGCAGTACTTC. The chain is built from TRBV20-1 and TRBJ2-7, with D perhaps TRBD2 (6 bases). CDR1 is DFQATT, CDR2 SNEGSKA, per germline (reference sequence). Trimming pared 7 bases from V and 0 bases from J, leaving 19 bases between. CDR3 length: 15 amino acids.

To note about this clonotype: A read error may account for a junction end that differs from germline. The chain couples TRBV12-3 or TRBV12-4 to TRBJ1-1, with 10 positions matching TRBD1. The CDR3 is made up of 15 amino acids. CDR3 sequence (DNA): TGTGCCGGCAGTTTCGGGGACAGGGGTTTGACTGAAGCTTTCTTT. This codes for CAGSFGDRGLTEAFF.

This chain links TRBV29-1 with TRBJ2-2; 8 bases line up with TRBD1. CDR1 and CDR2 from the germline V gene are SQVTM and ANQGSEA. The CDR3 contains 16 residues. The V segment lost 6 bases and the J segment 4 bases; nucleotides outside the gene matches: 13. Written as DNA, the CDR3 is TGCAGCGTCACAATTATGGACAGGGATGCCACCGGGGAGCTGTTTTTT. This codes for CSVTIMDRDATGELFF.

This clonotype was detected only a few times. CDR3 amino acids: CASSYGTSSTDTQYF. The CDR3 coding sequence is TGTGCCAGCAGTTACGGGACGTCTAGCACAGATACGCAGTATTTT. This sequence joins TRBV6-6 and TRBJ2-3, with D perhaps given as TRBD1 or TRBD2 (5 bases each). The V gene lost 2 bases and the J gene lost 0 bases, with 9 bases spanning the gap. Germline CDR1 reads MNHNY; CDR2 reads SVGAGI (reference sequence). The CDR3 is 15 amino acids.

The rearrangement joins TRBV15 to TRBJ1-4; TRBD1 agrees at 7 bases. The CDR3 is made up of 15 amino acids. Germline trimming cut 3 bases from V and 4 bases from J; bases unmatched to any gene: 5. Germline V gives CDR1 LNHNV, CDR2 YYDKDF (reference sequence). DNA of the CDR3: TGTGCCACCAGCAGGCCCGGGACAGATAATGAAAAACTGTTTTTT. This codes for CATSRPGTDNEKLFF.

CDR3 residues: CSARDLRGRTYEQYF. CDR3 sequence (DNA): TGCAGTGCTAGAGATTTGCGGGGGAGAACCTACGAGCAGTACTTC. This chain connects TRBV20-1 to TRBJ2-5; 7 positions agree with TRBD2. Matching the DNA end better, TRBJ2-7 makes the J call doubtful. The CDR3 sequence is 15 residues long. The germline V gene encodes CDR1 DFQATT and CDR2 SNEGSKA (reference sequence).

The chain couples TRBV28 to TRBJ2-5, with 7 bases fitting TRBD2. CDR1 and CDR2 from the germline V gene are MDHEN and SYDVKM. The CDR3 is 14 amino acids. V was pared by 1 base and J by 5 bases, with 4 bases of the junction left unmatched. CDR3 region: CASSLFGGRETQYF. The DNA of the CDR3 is TGTGCCAGCAGTTTATTCGGGGGGAGGGAGACCCAGTACTTC.

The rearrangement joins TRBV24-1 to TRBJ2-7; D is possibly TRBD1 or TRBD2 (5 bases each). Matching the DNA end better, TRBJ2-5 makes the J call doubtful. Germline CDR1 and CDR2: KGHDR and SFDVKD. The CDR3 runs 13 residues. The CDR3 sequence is CATTLRDVETQYF. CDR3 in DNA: TGTGCCACCACTCTACGGGACGTGGAGACCCAGTACTTC.

The CDR3, as DNA: TGCAGCGTTCGCATACTGGGGGATACGCAGTATTTT. It is translated as CSVRILGDTQYF. The rearrangement joins TRBV29-1 to TRBJ2-3; unclear D gene. Between the trimmed V and J ends, which lost 5 bases and 6 bases, there was a span of 12 bases. The germline CDR1 and CDR2 sequences are SQVTM and ANQGSEA. The CDR3 extends over 12 amino acids.

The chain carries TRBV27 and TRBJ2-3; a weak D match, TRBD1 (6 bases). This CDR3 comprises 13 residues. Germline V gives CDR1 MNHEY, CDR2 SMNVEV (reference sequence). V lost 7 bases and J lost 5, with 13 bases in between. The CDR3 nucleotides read TGTGCCAGCAACGAGGGGGTGGGAGATACGCAGTATTTT. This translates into CASNEGVGDTQYF.

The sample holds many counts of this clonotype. In nucleotides, the CDR3 is TGTGCCAGCAGGCTAGGTACTAGCACAGATACGCAGTATTTT. Translation: CASRLGTSTDTQYF. V gene TRBV3-1 combines with J gene TRBJ2-3; no definite D call. Germline loops: CDR1 LGHDT, CDR2 YNNKEL (reference sequence). V lost 6 bases to trimming and J lost 0 bases, with 10 bases between them. CDR3 length: 14 residues.